This T cell receptor beta chain was profiled in a study of blood T cell repertoires in COVID-19. Study background: Specimens from acute and convalescent COVID-19 originated in the United States, Italy and Spain. The analysed material was cDNA or gDNA that came from T cells, B-cell-depleted T cells, or PBMCs.

Original processing notes: Reference gene primer amplification gave estimated nucleated cell counts. Sequencing was performed with immunoSEQ multiplex PCR; in TCRdb, only in-frame clones are kept and a portion is missing. Clone size and V and J calls were adopted from that table, with D and trimming inferred from the DNA. The data contain about 150,000 clones, approximately 91% of them singletons. The TCR comes from a woman aged 70-85 years with acute or convalescent COVID-19. Sequencing was done on a sample of peripheral blood.

CDR3 nucleotide sequence: TGTGCCTCCGCGGGGGAGGCCTATAATTCACCCCTCCACTTT. Its translation: CASAGEAYNSPLHF. This sequence joins TRBV30 and TRBJ1-6; perhaps TRBD1 as D (5 bases). CDR1 GTSNPN and CDR2 SVGIG come from the germline V gene (reference sequence). V gave up 7 bases and J gave up 2 bases, with 12 bases separating them. The CDR3 sequence is 14 residues long.